This T cell receptor beta chain is drawn from a study of T cell changes during pregnancy in multiple sclerosis. The assay was immunoSEQ multiplex PCR, and TCRdb's table has in-frame clones only and misses some. The sample has roughly 89,000 clones, 85% to 95% seen once. Germline V gene lookup returns CDR1 LNHNV and CDR2 YYDKDF (reference sequence). The length of the CDR3 is 15 residues. Trimming removed 4 bases at V and 5 bases at J, with 17 bases between. The source material was peripheral blood, sampled in the third trimester of pregnancy. V and J are TRBV15 and TRBJ1-2; D may be TRBD1 (6 bases). This sequence originates from a female donor with multiple sclerosis, enrolled in a pregnancy study. The CDR3 here is CATSTIRGEGYGYTF. CDR3 in DNA: TGTGCCACCAGCACCATAAGGGGGGAGGGGTATGGCTACACCTTC.